This T cell receptor beta chain is from a study of PD-1 blockade in classical Hodgkin lymphoma (TCRdb year 2020). Turning to the overall study: Nivolumab dosing was 3 mg/kg intravenously every 2 weeks, continuing until either disease progression or unacceptable toxicity. To define a peripheral blood immune signature of response to PD-1 blockade in classical Hodgkin lymphoma, the study combined TCR beta sequencing with CyTOF. Overall study outcomes, separate from this receptor: Baseline TCR diversity was reported as lower in newly diagnosed patients than in healthy donors, and lower still in relapsed/refractory patients. Only a single clinical trial cohort was studied, and what caused the repertoire differences, possibly disease activity or prior therapy, remained undefined. Among trial patients, those achieving complete response had baseline diversity similar to that of newly diagnosed patients, while diversity was significantly lower in partial responders and progressors. Lower diversity was observed in patients in whom nivolumab was started less than 1 year after ASCT, and these patients were excluded from later analyses so that confounding by immune reconstitution would be avoided. A significant rise by C4D1 was seen in CD4+ but not CD8+ TCR diversity (p=0.0027 vs p=0.16), with the rise being most apparent in complete responders (p=0.02).

On this clone: The clone's antigen remains unknown. The record has no base qualities; no much larger clone is one base away.

Trimming at the junction amounts to 1 base on V and 4 bases on J, and the germline ends lie 10 bases apart. The germline V gene yields MGHRA for CDR1 and YSYEKL for CDR2. The CDR3, from cysteine to phenylalanine, totals 15 residues. The entry retains the CDR3 DNA only, 45 bases that are in frame from base 1. According to the study, the label for this sample's time point signals: cycle 4 day 1 (C4D1), after around six weeks of nivolumab. All trial patients had relapsed after autologous stem cell transplantation, with cohorts A, B and C differing in prior brentuximab vedotin exposure. The trial cohort included fewer than 65 patients with relapsed/refractory classical Hodgkin lymphoma, and each patient had a best overall response of complete response, partial response or progressive disease. Single-agent nivolumab was administered to trial patients in the multi-cohort phase II CheckMate 205 trial. An independent review committee assessed best overall response by applying the 2007 International Working Group response criteria. Trial PBMCs were collected just before the start of nivolumab (C1D1) and during therapy at cycle 2 day 1 and cycle 4 day 1. After peripheral blood was drawn into 8 mL Vacutainer Cell Preparation Tubes, PBMCs were isolated by centrifugation and then cryopreserved.

Genomic DNA was extracted with the Qiagen DNeasy kit from unsorted PBMCs and from negatively selected CD4+ and CD8+ fractions. Using primers that anneal to V and J segments, immunoSEQ multiplex PCR amplified the TCR beta CDR3 regions. A synthetic immune receptor repertoire was used to minimize amplification bias, and any residual bias was removed computationally once sequencing was done. Under the source paper's analysis protocol: Custom Python scripts were used to quantify repertoire diversity as the Shannon entropy index. Unsorted, CD4+ and CD8+ repertoires were examined separately, except in combined analyses, for which CD4+ and CD8+ sequences were merged in silico. Clonal expansion was defined as a frequency increase of at least 2-fold after treatment compared with C1D1, and clones undetected at baseline were assigned a pseudocount of 0.5. Singleton clones were defined as clones with 0 or 1 copy at C1D1, and non-singleton clones were defined as clones with 2 or more copies. Clones expanded in unsorted samples were annotated as CD4+, CD8+ or unknown by matching protein sequences in sorted samples from the same patient. Diversity changes from C1D1 to C4D1 were tested in paired samples using Wilcoxon tests. TCRdb retrieved this table from immuneACCESS and kept in-frame rearrangements only. Not all clones are present; in checked studies, unresolved V genes account for under half, and no reason is known for the remainder. The V and J calls and the clone size are those of that table, but D and trimming were determined from the DNA. This sample comprises under 9,500 clones, approximately 87% of them detected only once. The ten largest clones take up 20% to 25% of the sample.

The TCR sequence derives from a human donor with classical Hodgkin lymphoma. Rearrangement joined TRBV4-1 to TRBJ1-4, with the identity of the D gene unclear. Specimen: peripheral blood mononuclear cells (PBMCs), collected before the fourth cycle of nivolumab. The CDR3: CASSQVALNNEKLFF. The bases are TGCGCCAGCAGCCAAGTTGCTCTGAATAATGAAAAACTGTTTTTT.